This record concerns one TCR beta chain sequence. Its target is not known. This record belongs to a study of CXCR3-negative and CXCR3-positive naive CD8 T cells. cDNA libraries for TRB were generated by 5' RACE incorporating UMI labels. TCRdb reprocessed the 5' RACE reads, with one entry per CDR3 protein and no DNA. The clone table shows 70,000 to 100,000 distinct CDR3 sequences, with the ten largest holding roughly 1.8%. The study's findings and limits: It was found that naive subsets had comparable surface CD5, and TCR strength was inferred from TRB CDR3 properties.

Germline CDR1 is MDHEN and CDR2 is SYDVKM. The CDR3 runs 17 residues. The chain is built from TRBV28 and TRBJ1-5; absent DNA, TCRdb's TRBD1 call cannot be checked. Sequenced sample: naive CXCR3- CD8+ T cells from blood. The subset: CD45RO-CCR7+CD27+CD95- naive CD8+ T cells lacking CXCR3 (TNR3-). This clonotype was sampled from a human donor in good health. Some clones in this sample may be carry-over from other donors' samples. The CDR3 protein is CASSLYPTGGSNQPQHF. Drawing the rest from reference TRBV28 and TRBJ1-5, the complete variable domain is DVKVTQSSRYLVKRTGEKVFLECVQDMDHENMFWYRQDPGLGLRLIYFSYDVKMKEKGDIPEGYSVSREKKERFSLILESASTNQTSMYLCASSLYPTGGSNQPQHFGDGTRLSIL.